Listed below are T cell receptor beta chains from one sample, sequenced in a study of blood T cells in healthy people across ages. TCRdb used MiXCR to reprocess the 5' RACE reads, holding one entry per CDR3 protein. The sample carries about 1.5 million distinct CDR3 sequences, approximately 42% recorded once. The sample consisted of blood. All receptors derive from a woman between 18 and 30 years old in good health. Each CDR3 is given with its conserved first and last residue. The size of a clone is reported for some rows only, either as once, few or many, or as a class for expanded clones.

cdr3_length: 14
j_call: TRBJ2-7
clone_size: .
v_call: TRBV2
cdr3_aa: CASSARGHSYEQYF

cdr3_length: 17
j_call: TRBJ1-1
clone_size: once
v_call: TRBV15
cdr3_aa: CATSSGGLGIMNTEAFF

cdr3_length: 16
j_call: TRBJ1-6
clone_size: .
v_call: TRBV7-9
cdr3_aa: CASSSRDRGYNSPLHF

cdr3_length: 14
j_call: TRBJ2-2
clone_size: .
v_call: TRBV28
cdr3_aa: CASSHGALTGELFF

cdr3_length: 17
j_call: TRBJ1-5
clone_size: .
v_call: TRBV6-5
cdr3_aa: CASSYSSTGASNQPQHF

cdr3_length: 17
j_call: TRBJ2-1
clone_size: .
v_call: TRBV20-1
cdr3_aa: CSSYPHGGGRSYNEQFF

cdr3_length: 12
j_call: TRBJ2-7
clone_size: .
v_call: TRBV20-1
cdr3_aa: CSAPDRSYEQYF

cdr3_length: 15
j_call: TRBJ2-3
clone_size: few
v_call: TRBV20-1
cdr3_aa: CSARVFRAGTDTQYF

cdr3_length: 13
j_call: TRBJ1-1
clone_size: .
v_call: TRBV29-1
cdr3_aa: CSVAILVNTEAFF

cdr3_length: 16
j_call: TRBJ2-3
clone_size: .
v_call: TRBV4-2
cdr3_aa: CASSPSSGGAADTQYF

cdr3_length: 15
j_call: TRBJ2-1
clone_size: few
v_call: TRBV27
cdr3_aa: CASSLSRVPYNEQFF

cdr3_length: 13
j_call: TRBJ1-1
clone_size: few
v_call: TRBV10-3
cdr3_aa: CAISAPENTEAFF

cdr3_length: 16
j_call: TRBJ2-3
clone_size: .
v_call: TRBV7-6
cdr3_aa: CASSLRRDRITDTQYF

cdr3_length: 15
j_call: TRBJ1-2
clone_size: .
v_call: TRBV18
cdr3_aa: CASSSGGWGNYGCTF

cdr3_length: 14
j_call: TRBJ1-2
clone_size: .
v_call: TRBV20-1
cdr3_aa: CSAKGPGDDYGYTF

cdr3_length: 13
j_call: TRBJ2-1
clone_size: .
v_call: TRBV6-2/TRBV6-3
cdr3_aa: CASRDGQRHEQFF

cdr3_length: 13
j_call: TRBJ1-2
clone_size: .
v_call: TRBV27
cdr3_aa: CASSLPGGLGYTF

cdr3_length: 17
j_call: TRBJ2-1
clone_size: .
v_call: TRBV19
cdr3_aa: CASSTTSGGHAYNEQFF

cdr3_length: 13
j_call: TRBJ1-1
clone_size: .
v_call: TRBV12-3/TRBV12-4
cdr3_aa: CASKIGTGAEAFF

cdr3_length: 14
j_call: .
clone_size: .
v_call: TRBV7-8
cdr3_aa: CASSQPAGFDEQYF

cdr3_length: 16
j_call: TRBJ2-1
clone_size: .
v_call: TRBV27
cdr3_aa: CASSRAGGPAYNEQFF

cdr3_length: 15
j_call: TRBJ1-2
clone_size: .
v_call: TRBV6-5
cdr3_aa: CASSYTETGRYGYTF

cdr3_length: 14
j_call: TRBJ2-5
clone_size: .
v_call: TRBV20-1
cdr3_aa: CSAVTVNTQETQYF

cdr3_length: 15
j_call: TRBJ2-3
clone_size: few
v_call: TRBV7-3
cdr3_aa: CASSLGQGYTDTQYF

cdr3_length: 14
j_call: .
clone_size: .
v_call: TRBV3-1
cdr3_aa: CASSQGLPSGEQYF

cdr3_length: 13
j_call: TRBJ1-2
clone_size: .
v_call: TRBV6-2/TRBV6-3
cdr3_aa: CASSYARQGGYTF

cdr3_length: 13
j_call: TRBJ1-1
clone_size: many
v_call: TRBV12-3/TRBV12-4
cdr3_aa: CASSSDRNTEAFF

cdr3_length: 14
j_call: TRBJ1-6
clone_size: few
v_call: TRBV12-3/TRBV12-4
cdr3_aa: CASTPLTGGSPLHF

cdr3_length: 15
j_call: TRBJ2-3
clone_size: .
v_call: TRBV11-2
cdr3_aa: CASSTGDGGTDTQYF

cdr3_length: 11
j_call: TRBJ1-5
clone_size: few
v_call: TRBV12-3/TRBV12-4
cdr3_aa: CASRTSGPQHF

cdr3_length: 15
j_call: TRBJ2-4
clone_size: .
v_call: TRBV20-1
cdr3_aa: CSARLAAVGKNIQYF

cdr3_length: 15
j_call: TRBJ2-7
clone_size: few
v_call: TRBV9
cdr3_aa: CASSVVPSGASEQYF

cdr3_length: 17
j_call: TRBJ2-3
clone_size: few
v_call: TRBV10-3
cdr3_aa: CAISEALTSGVTDTQYF

cdr3_length: 17
j_call: TRBJ1-5
clone_size: few
v_call: TRBV6-2/TRBV6-3
cdr3_aa: CASSTDRGRVGNQPQHF

cdr3_length: 15
j_call: TRBJ2-5
clone_size: .
v_call: TRBV27
cdr3_aa: CASSPGTSRQETQYF

cdr3_length: 16
j_call: TRBJ2-7
clone_size: .
v_call: TRBV2
cdr3_aa: CASSESEATSGNEQYF

cdr3_length: 15
j_call: TRBJ2-7
clone_size: .
v_call: TRBV4-3
cdr3_aa: CASSQVGTDSYEQYF

cdr3_length: 14
j_call: TRBJ2-2
clone_size: .
v_call: TRBV3-1
cdr3_aa: CASSPRGKLGELFF

cdr3_length: 15
j_call: TRBJ2-1
clone_size: once
v_call: TRBV6-1
cdr3_aa: CASSEVVGSYNEQFF

cdr3_length: 15
j_call: TRBJ2-7
clone_size: .
v_call: TRBV24-1
cdr3_aa: CATGPGTAIGSEQYF

cdr3_length: 15
j_call: TRBJ2-1
clone_size: many
v_call: TRBV5-5
cdr3_aa: CASSLGGSGDNEQFF

cdr3_length: 12
j_call: TRBJ2-5
clone_size: few
v_call: TRBV29-1
cdr3_aa: CSVDTGQETQYF

cdr3_length: 12
j_call: TRBJ1-2
clone_size: few
v_call: TRBV6-1
cdr3_aa: CASSESRGGYTF

cdr3_length: 16
j_call: TRBJ2-1
clone_size: .
v_call: TRBV20-1
cdr3_aa: CSAVLANRGDYNEQFF

cdr3_length: 13
j_call: TRBJ1-5
clone_size: .
v_call: TRBV12-3/TRBV12-4
cdr3_aa: CTSSGDKGQPQHF

cdr3_length: 15
j_call: TRBJ2-7
clone_size: few
v_call: TRBV3-1
cdr3_aa: CASSHDPGRGWEQYF

cdr3_length: 14
j_call: TRBJ1-2
clone_size: few
v_call: TRBV7-2
cdr3_aa: CASSPYREDYGYTF

cdr3_length: 14
j_call: TRBJ2-7
clone_size: .
v_call: TRBV7-9
cdr3_aa: CASSLSSGAHEQYF

cdr3_length: 16
j_call: TRBJ2-1
clone_size: few
v_call: TRBV7-9
cdr3_aa: CASSLLRTSAYNEQFF

cdr3_length: 23
j_call: TRBJ2-3
clone_size: .
v_call: TRBV12-3/TRBV12-4
cdr3_aa: CASSLEWGGLAGGNPKSTDTQYF

cdr3_length: 14
j_call: TRBJ1-1
clone_size: .
v_call: TRBV7-2
cdr3_aa: CASSFDRGNPEAFF

cdr3_length: 17
j_call: TRBJ2-1
clone_size: .
v_call: TRBV12-3/TRBV12-4
cdr3_aa: CASKGTLTGQTYNEQFF

cdr3_length: 12
j_call: TRBJ2-7
clone_size: .
v_call: TRBV29-1
cdr3_aa: CSVELTGPEQYF